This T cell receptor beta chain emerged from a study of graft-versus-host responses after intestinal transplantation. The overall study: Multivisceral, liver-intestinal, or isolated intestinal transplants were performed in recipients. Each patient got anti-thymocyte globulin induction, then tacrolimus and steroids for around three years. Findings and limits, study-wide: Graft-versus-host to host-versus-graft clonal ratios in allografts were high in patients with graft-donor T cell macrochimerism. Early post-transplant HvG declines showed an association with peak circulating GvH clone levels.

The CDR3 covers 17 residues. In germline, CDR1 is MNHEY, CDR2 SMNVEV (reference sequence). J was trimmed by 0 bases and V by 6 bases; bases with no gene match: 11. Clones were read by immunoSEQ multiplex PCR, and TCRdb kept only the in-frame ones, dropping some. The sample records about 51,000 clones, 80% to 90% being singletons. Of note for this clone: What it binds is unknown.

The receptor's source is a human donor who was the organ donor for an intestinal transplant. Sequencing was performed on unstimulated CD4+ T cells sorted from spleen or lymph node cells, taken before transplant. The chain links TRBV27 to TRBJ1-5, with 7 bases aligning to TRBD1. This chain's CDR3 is CASRLTGRNLSNQPQHF. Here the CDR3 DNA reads TGTGCCAGCAGGTTGACAGGGCGCAACCTTAGCAATCAGCCCCAGCATTTT.